Below, 13 T cell receptor beta chains from the same sample are listed, as sequenced in a study of blood T cell repertoires in COVID-19. Generated by immunoSEQ multiplex PCR, the TCRdb table keeps only in-frame clones and is missing some. In the table there are 330,000 or so clones, approximately 84% of which are singletons. The sample comprised PBMCs or T cells enriched from blood (not recorded which). All receptors come from a woman in her 30s who had recovered from COVID-19.

This clone has a single count. The chain is built from TRBV19 and TRBJ1-1; 8 positions agree with TRBD1. The CDR3 runs 17 residues. Germline values: CDR1 LNHDA, CDR2 SQIVND (reference sequence). V lost 7 bases and J lost 10; bases outside the gene matches: 23. The CDR3 reads CASKPRQGRGLPVGAFF. CDR3 DNA: TGTGCCAGTAAACCGAGACAGGGGCGAGGGCTTCCCGTCGGAGCTTTCTTT.

This clone showed up just once. The CDR3 loop reads CASSHQEGSQHF. The CDR3, as DNA: TGTGCCAGTAGCCATCAGGAGGGATCCCAGCATTTT. J is TRBJ1-5 and V is TRBV19; D unresolved. CDR1 LNHDA and CDR2 SQIVND come from the germline V gene (reference sequence). V was cut by 6 bases and J by 11 bases, with 14 bases left in between. This CDR3 has 12 residues.

This sequence joins TRBV27 and TRBJ2-7; D is possibly TRBD2 (7 bases). The CDR3 length is 15 residues. Germline values: CDR1 MNHEY, CDR2 SMNVEV (reference sequence). Trimming removed 4 bases from V and 4 bases from J, with 17 bases in between. CDR3 sequence (DNA): TGTGCCAGCAGTTACGGGGGAGGGGGTCAGTACGAGCAGTACTTC. Its translation is CASSYGGGGQYEQYF.

The CDR3 coding sequence is TGTGCCAGCAGGGGACAGTCTGAAGCTTTCTTT. It codes for CASRGQSEAFF. The chain recombines TRBV5-4 with TRBJ1-1; 7 nucleotides align to TRBD1. After removal of 5 bases from V and 6 bases from J, the junction contained 1 base not matched to a gene. There are 11 residues in the CDR3. CDR1 is SGHNT and CDR2 is YYREEE in the germline V gene (reference sequence). Based on the CDR3 plus reference TRBV5-4 and TRBJ1-1, the full variable domain is ETGVTQSPTHLIKTRGQQVTLRCSSQSGHNTVSWYQQALGQGPQFIFQYYREEENGRGNFPPRFSGLQFPNYSSELNVNALELDDSALYLCASRGQSEAFFGQGTRLTVV.

This chain uses TRBV12-3 or TRBV12-4 with TRBJ2-1; D perhaps matches TRBD2 (5 bases). Trimming shortened V by 0 bases and J by 10 bases, and 10 bases separated the two germline ends. This CDR3 region has 13 residues. The DNA for the CDR3 is TGTGCCAGCAGTTTAGCGGGGAGTAGCGAGCAGTTCTTC. This translates into CASSLAGSSEQFF.

V and J are TRBV19 and TRBJ1-1, with unresolved D. Trimming pared 3 bases from V and 2 bases from J, leaving 10 bases between. CDR1 and CDR2 (germline): LNHDA, SQIVND (reference sequence). The CDR3 is 14 amino acids. CDR3 DNA sequence: TGTGCCAGTAGTATTAACAGATTCAACACTGAAGCTTTCTTT. Encoded protein: CASSINRFNTEAFF.

The chain links TRBV3-1 (or the pseudogene TRBV3-2) to TRBJ2-5; 11 bases match TRBD2. The CDR3 runs to 15 residues. The ends lost 3 bases at V and 4 bases at J; junction bases unmatched: 4. Per the germline V gene, CDR1 is LGHDT and CDR2 is YNNKEL (reference sequence). Here the CDR3 DNA reads TGTGCCAGCAGCCACCTGACTAGCGGGGCAGAGACCCAGTACTTC. Protein sequence: CASSHLTSGAETQYF.

V is TRBV6-5 and J is TRBJ1-1, with D possibly being TRBD1 (5 bases). Germline CDR1 and CDR2: MNHEY and SVGAGI. Deletions cut 6 bases from V and 2 bases from J, with 13 bases between. This CDR3 is built from 14 residues. CDR3 coding DNA: TGTGCCAGCAGCCTCTGGGGACTTAACACTGAAGCTTTCTTT. Amino acid sequence: CASSLWGLNTEAFF.

This sequence joins TRBV12-3 or TRBV12-4 and TRBJ1-1, with 7 positions matching TRBD1. The CDR3 totals 13 residues. J was trimmed by 2 bases and V by 10 bases; bases with no gene match: 7. The CDR3 coding sequence is TGTGCCACCAGCGGGACAGTTAACACTGAAGCTTTCTTT. It is translated as CATSGTVNTEAFF.

The V gene is TRBV18, the J gene TRBJ1-5; maybe TRBD1 (5 bases). The CDR3 has 15 residues. The V end was cut by 1 base, the J end by 2 bases, with 9 bases between. Germline V gives CDR1 KGHSH, CDR2 LQKENI. CDR3 amino acids: CASSPQGLGNQPQHF. The CDR3, as DNA: TGTGCCAGCTCACCACAGGGGTTGGGCAATCAGCCCCAGCATTTT.

The count of this clone is one. The chain is built from TRBV19 and TRBJ1-6; 7 bases are shared with TRBD1. V dropped 6 bases and J dropped 5; count of bases not matched to a gene: 7. Germline CDR1 and CDR2: LNHDA and SQIVND (reference sequence). The CDR3 runs 15 residues. As DNA, the CDR3 is TGTGCCAGTAGCCTCGGGACAGCAAATAATTCACCCCTCCACTTT. This codes for CASSLGTANNSPLHF.

The rearrangement joins TRBV7-8 to TRBJ1-2; D gene ambiguous. The V gene lost 0 bases and the J gene lost 4 bases, with 12 bases spanning the gap. This CDR3 is built from 15 residues. Germline V CDR1 and CDR2: SGHVS, FQNEAQ. CDR3 amino acids: CASSLAPRQTYGYTF. The DNA for the CDR3 is TGTGCCAGCAGCTTAGCGCCGCGGCAGACCTATGGCTACACCTTC.

The chain combines TRBV30 with TRBJ1-3; D gene ambiguous. Germline V gene lookup returns CDR1 GTSNPN and CDR2 SVGIG (reference sequence). This CDR3 spans 16 amino acids. Deletions cut 3 bases from V and 0 bases from J, with 15 bases between. In DNA form, the CDR3 reads TGTGCCTGGAGCCTACCCCTTGTCTTCTCTGGAAACACCATATATTTT. Its translation: CAWSLPLVFSGNTIYF. Full variable domain (missing parts from reference TRBV30 and TRBJ1-3): SQTIHQWPATLVQPVGSPLSLECTVEGTSNPNLYWYRQAAGRGLQLLFYSVGIGQISSEVPQNLSASRPQDRQFILSSKKLLLSDSGFYLCAWSLPLVFSGNTIYFGEGSWLTVV.